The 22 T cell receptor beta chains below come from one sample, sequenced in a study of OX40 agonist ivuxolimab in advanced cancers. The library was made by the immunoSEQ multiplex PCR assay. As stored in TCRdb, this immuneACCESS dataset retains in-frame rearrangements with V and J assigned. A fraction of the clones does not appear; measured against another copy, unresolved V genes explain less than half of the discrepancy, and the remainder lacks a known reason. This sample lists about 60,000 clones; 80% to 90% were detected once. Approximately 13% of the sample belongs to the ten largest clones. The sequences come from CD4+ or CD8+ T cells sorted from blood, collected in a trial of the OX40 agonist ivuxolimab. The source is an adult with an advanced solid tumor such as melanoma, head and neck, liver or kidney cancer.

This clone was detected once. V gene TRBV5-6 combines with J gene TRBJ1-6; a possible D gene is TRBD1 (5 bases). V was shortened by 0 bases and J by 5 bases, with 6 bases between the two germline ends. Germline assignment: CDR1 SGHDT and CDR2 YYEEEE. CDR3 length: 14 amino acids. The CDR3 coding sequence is TGTGCCAGCAGCTTGGTGGGGGATAATTCACCCCTCCACTTT. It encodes CASSLVGDNSPLHF.

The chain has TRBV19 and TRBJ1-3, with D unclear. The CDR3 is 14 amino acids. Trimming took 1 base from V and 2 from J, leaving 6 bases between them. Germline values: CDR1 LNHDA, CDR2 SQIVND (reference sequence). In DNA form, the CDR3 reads TGTGCCAGTAGTATAGGGGCGGCTGGAAACACCATATATTTT. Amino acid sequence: CASSIGAAGNTIYF.

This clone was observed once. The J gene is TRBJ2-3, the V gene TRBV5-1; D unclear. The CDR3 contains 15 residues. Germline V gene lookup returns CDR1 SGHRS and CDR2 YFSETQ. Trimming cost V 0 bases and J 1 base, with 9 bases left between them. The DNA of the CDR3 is TGCGCCAGCAGCTTGGAATACTTTCGCACAGATACGCAGTATTTT. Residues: CASSLEYFRTDTQYF.

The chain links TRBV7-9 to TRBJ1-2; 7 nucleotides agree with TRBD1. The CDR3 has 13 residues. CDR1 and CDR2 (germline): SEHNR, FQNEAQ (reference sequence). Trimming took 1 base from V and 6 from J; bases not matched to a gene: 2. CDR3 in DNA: TGTGCCAGCAGCTTAGGACAGGGCAATGGCTACACCTTC. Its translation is CASSLGQGNGYTF.

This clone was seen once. DNA of the CDR3: TGTGCCAGCAGCTTAGGAATAGCGGTAACCTTGAACACCGGGGAGCTGTTTTTT. This translates into CASSLGIAVTLNTGELFF. V and J are TRBV7-8 and TRBJ2-2, with TRBD2 as a possible D gene (6 bases). V dropped 1 base and J dropped 1 base, with 16 bases sitting between them. Germline loops: CDR1 SGHVS, CDR2 FQNEAQ. There are 18 residues in the CDR3.

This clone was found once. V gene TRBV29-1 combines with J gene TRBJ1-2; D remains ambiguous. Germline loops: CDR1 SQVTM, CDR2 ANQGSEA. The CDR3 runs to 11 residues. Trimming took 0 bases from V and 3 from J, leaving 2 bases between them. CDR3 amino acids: CSVEDDYGYTF. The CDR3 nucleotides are TGCAGCGTTGAAGATGACTATGGCTACACCTTC.

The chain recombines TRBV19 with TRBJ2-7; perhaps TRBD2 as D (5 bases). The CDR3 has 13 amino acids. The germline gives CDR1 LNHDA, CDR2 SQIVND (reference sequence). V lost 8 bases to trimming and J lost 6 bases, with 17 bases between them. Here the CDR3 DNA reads TGTGCCAGTGTTCCAAGGGAGTTGGGCGAGCAGTACGTC. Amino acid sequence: CASVPRELGEQYV.

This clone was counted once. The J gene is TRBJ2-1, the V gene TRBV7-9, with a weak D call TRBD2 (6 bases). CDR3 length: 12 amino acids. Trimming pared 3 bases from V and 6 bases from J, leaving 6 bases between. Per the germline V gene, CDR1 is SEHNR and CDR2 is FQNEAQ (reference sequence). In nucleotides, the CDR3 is TGTGCCAGCAGCTTGGGACTCAATGAGCAGTTCTTC. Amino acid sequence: CASSLGLNEQFF.

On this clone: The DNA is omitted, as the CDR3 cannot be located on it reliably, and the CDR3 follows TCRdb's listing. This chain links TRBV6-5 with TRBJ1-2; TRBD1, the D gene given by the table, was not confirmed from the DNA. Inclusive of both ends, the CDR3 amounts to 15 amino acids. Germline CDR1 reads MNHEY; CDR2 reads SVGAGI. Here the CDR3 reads CATYVCTVSNYGYTF.

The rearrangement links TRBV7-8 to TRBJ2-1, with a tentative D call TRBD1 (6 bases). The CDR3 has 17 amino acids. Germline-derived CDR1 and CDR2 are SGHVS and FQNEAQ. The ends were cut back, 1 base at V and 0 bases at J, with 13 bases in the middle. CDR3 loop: CASSLGGGTSSYNEQFF. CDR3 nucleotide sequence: TGTGCCAGCAGCTTAGGAGGGGGTACCAGCTCCTACAATGAGCAGTTCTTC.

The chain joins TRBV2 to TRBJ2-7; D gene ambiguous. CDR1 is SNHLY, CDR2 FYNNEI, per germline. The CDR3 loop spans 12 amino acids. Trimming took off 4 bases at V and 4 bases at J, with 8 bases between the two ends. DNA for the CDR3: TGTGCCAGCAGTGTCTCTAGGTACGAGCAGTACTTC. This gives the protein CASSVSRYEQYF.

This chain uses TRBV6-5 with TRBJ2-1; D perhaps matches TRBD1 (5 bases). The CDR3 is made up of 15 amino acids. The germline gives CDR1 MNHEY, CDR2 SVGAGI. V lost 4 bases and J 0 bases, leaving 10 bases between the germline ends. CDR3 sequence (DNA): TGTGCCAGCAGTTTCGACAGTAGCTCCTACAATGAGCAGTTCTTC. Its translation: CASSFDSSSYNEQFF.

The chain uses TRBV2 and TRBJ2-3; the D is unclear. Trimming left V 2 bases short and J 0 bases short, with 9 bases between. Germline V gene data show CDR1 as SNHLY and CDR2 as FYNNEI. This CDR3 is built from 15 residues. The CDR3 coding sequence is TGTGCCAGCAGTGAATTATATTCTAGCACAGATACGCAGTATTTT. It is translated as CASSELYSSTDTQYF.

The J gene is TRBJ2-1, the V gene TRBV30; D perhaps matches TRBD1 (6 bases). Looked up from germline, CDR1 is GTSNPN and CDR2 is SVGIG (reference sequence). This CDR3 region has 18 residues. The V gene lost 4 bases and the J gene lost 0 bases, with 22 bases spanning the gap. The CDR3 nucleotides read TGTGCCTGGAATTCTTTTAGTTTAGGGGGAAGCTCCTACAATGAGCAGTTCTTC. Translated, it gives CAWNSFSLGGSSYNEQFF. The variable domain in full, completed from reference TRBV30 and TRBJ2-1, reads SQTIHQWPATLVQPVGSPLSLECTVEGTSNPNLYWYRQAAGRGLQLLFYSVGIGQISSEVPQNLSASRPQDRQFILSSKKLLLSDSGFYLCAWNSFSLGGSSYNEQFFGPGTRLTVL.

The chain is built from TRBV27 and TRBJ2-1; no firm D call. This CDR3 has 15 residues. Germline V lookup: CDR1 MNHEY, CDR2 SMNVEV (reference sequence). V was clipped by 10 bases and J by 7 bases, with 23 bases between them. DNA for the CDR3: TGTGCCACCAGACCCTCAGCTAACCCCATAAATGAGCAGTTCTTC. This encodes CATRPSANPINEQFF.

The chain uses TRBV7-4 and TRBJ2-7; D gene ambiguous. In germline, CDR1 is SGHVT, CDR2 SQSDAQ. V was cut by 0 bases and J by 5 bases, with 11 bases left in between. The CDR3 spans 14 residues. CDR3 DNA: TGTGCCAGCAGCTTAGCGGGGTTGGGCAACGAGCAGTACGTC. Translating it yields CASSLAGLGNEQYV.

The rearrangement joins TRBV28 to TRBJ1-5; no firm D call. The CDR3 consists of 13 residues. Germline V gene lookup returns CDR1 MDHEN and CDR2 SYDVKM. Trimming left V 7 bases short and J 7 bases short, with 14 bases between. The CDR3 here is CASNVGRGQPQHF. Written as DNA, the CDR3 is TGTGCCAGCAACGTTGGACGTGGGCAGCCCCAGCATTTT. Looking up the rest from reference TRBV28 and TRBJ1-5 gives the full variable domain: DVKVTQSSRYLVKRTGEKVFLECVQDMDHENMFWYRQDPGLGLRLIYFSYDVKMKEKGDIPEGYSVSREKKERFSLILESASTNQTSMYLCASNVGRGQPQHFGDGTRLSIL.

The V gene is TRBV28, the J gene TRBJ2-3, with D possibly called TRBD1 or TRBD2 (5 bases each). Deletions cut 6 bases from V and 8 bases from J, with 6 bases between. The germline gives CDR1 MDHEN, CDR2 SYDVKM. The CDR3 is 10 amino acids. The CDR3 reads CASRRGTQYF. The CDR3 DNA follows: TGTGCCAGCAGGAGGGGTACGCAGTATTTT.

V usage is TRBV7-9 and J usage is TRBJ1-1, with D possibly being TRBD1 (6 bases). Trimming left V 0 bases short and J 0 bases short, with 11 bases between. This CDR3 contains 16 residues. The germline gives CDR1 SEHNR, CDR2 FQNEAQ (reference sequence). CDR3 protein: CASSLAPGVMNTEAFF. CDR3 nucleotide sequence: TGTGCCAGCAGCTTAGCTCCAGGGGTCATGAACACTGAAGCTTTCTTT.

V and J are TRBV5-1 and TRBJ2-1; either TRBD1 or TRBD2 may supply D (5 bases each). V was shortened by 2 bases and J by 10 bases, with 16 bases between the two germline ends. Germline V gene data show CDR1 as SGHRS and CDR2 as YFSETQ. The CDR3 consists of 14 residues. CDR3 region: CASSFGTPMGEQFF. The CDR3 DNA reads TGCGCCAGCAGCTTCGGGACCCCTATGGGAGAGCAGTTCTTC.

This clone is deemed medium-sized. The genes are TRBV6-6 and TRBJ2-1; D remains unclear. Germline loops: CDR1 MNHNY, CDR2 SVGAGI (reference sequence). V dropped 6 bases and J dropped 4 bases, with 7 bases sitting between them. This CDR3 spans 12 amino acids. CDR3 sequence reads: CASSPPYNEQFF. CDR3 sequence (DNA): TGTGCCAGCAGCCCCCCTTACAATGAGCAGTTCTTC.

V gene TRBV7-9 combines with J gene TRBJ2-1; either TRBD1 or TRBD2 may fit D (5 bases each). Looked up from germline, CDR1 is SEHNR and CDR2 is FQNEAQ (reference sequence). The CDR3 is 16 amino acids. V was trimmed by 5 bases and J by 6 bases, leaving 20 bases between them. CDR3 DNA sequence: TGTGCCAGCAGCCCGACCTCCGGGGCTAATCTCAATGAGCAGTTCTTC. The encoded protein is CASSPTSGANLNEQFF.